This T cell receptor beta chain derives from a study of cytomegalovirus exposure and HLA in healthy donors. Germline V gene data show CDR1 as MNHNS and CDR2 as SASEGT. V lost 0 bases, J lost 6 bases, and 8 bases stayed unmatched. The CDR3 loop spans 15 amino acids. The PCR contained 60 Vbeta and 13 Jbeta primers. In the authors' methods: Later reanalysis found roughly 80 million unique TCR beta chains, around 9.9 million of them shared. Assay used: immunoSEQ multiplex PCR; TCRdb lists only in-frame clones, some missing. V, J and clone size are taken as reported in that table, and D and trimming were inferred from the DNA itself. Among around 65,000 clones, approximately 80% were seen once, and the ten largest hold about 2.9%. This clone occurred a few times.

Sequenced sample: PBMCs. The rearrangement joins TRBV6-1 to TRBJ2-7; 7 bases fit TRBD1. The receptor's source is a girl aged 5-17 years in good health and CMV-seropositive. DNA of the CDR3: TGTGCCAGCAGTGAAGCCGGTGACAGGGCGTCCGAGCAGTACTTC. Protein product: CASSEAGDRASEQYF.